The clone carrying this TCR beta chain was counted a few times. Trimming shortened V by 6 bases and J by 3 bases, and 18 bases separated the two germline ends. The CDR3 contains 15 residues. Germline V gene sequence: CDR1 MNHNS, CDR2 SASEGT. The data were taken from a study of response to subunit inactivated influenza vaccine. TCRdb redid the calling of the RT-PCR reads with MiXCR, one entry per CDR3 protein. Of some 600,000 distinct CDR3 sequences listed, 14% are singletons. This sequence originates from a man in his forties or fifties who received an inactivated influenza vaccine. The input for sequencing was PBMCs from blood, taken 14 to 15 days before vaccination. The chain carries TRBV6-1 and TRBJ2-7, with a tentative D call TRBD2 (7 bases). CDR3 region: CASSVNWGGVYEQYF. In DNA, the CDR3 is TGTGCCAGCAGCGTGAATTGGGGGGGCGTCTACGAGCAGTACTTC.